This is a list of T cell receptor beta chains from one sample in a study of blood T cells in healthy people across ages. Each CDR3 protein is one row after TCRdb ran MiXCR on the 5' RACE reads. The table shows fewer than 1.5 million distinct CDR3 sequences, with 40% to 50% occurring only once. The source material was blood. These TCRs come from a woman aged 18 to 35 in good health. Both conserved end residues are trimmed from each CDR3. D genes are given only for firm matches.

- | TRBV2 | ATRGSHLF
- | TRBV29-1 | SVEVQSSYEQY
- | TRBV24-1 | ATSDFRRGEQF
- | TRBV18 | ASSPPGGTSYNEQY
TRBD2 | TRBV9 | ASSTSGGQY
- | TRBV19 | ASSILPTNMH
- | TRBV6-5 | ASSYSLNQPQH
- | TRBV2 | ASIQTSSSYEQY
TRBD1 | TRBV7-8 | ATKLSTGGEKLF
TRBD2 | TRBV15 | ATSRDQAGVRQETQY
- | TRBV7-9 | ASSLYRDTDTEAF
TRBD2 | TRBV6-6 | ASSYSPSGRGEQF
- | TRBV6-2/TRBV6-3 | ASSFSANNEQF
TRBD2 | TRBV20-1 | SASHAGLATQETQF
TRBD2 | TRBV20-1 | SASLTSGIGQY
- | TRBV30 | AWSIGDLLSETQY
TRBD1 | TRBV5-1 | ASSLWDRGYGYT
- | TRBV9 | ASSVEGHDTDGYT
TRBD1 | TRBV5-1 | ASSSDRGQLDEQF
TRBD2 | TRBV3-1 | ASSSTFAASGAYNEQF
TRBD1 | TRBV7-9 | ASSFTTGVSYEQY
TRBD2 | TRBV7-2 | ASSTLAGGPYEQY
- | TRBV4-1 | ASSQVPGHLNNEQY
- | TRBV4-2 | ASSQGGRIGTDTQY
- | TRBV10-3 | AISEARGAYEQY
TRBD2 | TRBV12-3/TRBV12-4 | ASSLFDGTSVYEQY
TRBD1 | TRBV19 | ASSIAGQGAYGYT
TRBD2 | TRBV5-1 | ASSEGLALAEQF
TRBD1 | TRBV15 | ATSSGRDREAYNEQY
- | TRBV7-9 | ASSDRQDSNEKLF
TRBD2 | TRBV7-9 | ASSPQLAFTDTQY
TRBD2 | TRBV20-1 | SARSGSSYNEQF
- | TRBV27 | ASRTGTQRTGELF
TRBD2 | TRBV10-3 | AISIGTSGYADTQY
TRBD1 | TRBV15 | VTSNPIRDRSTDTQY
- | TRBV11-1 | ASSLYRQDPSYNEQFYGYT
- | TRBV7-9 | ASSPRAAIAEKLF
- | TRBV10-3 | AISESGDSPLH
- | TRBV15 | ATSRDIRNEQF
- | TRBV10-2 | ASRGPQTGGEAF
- | TRBV5-6 | ASMLQRGSADTQY
- | TRBV10-3 | AISDKATSGTDTQY
- | TRBV30 | AWSVGLQGGGEQF
- | TRBV27 | ASSVGIQETQY
- | TRBV10-3 | AISEPGYGLKGNTEAF
TRBD1 | TRBV10-3 | AISEYETGGTDTQY